The sequence of this T cell receptor (beta chain) was determined in a study of a mutant IDH1 vaccine in newly diagnosed glioma. Background on the study: Patients, over weeks 1, 3, 5, 7, 11, 15, 19 and 23, received a total of eight vaccinations.

As for this clone: The antigen remains unidentified.

V trimming: 5 bases; J trimming: 2 bases; junction bases outside the gene matches: 11. The length of the CDR3 is 17 residues. Germline V gene lookup returns CDR1 MNHEY and CDR2 SMNVEV (reference sequence). Repertoires were generated with immunoSEQ multiplex PCR, while TCRdb's copy carries only in-frame clones and drops some. The profile covers about 75,000 clones, with roughly 91% appearing a single time and 0.55% to 0.65% taken by the ten largest. Time point indicated: week 5, during vaccination. Each vaccine dose was 300 ug of mutant IDH1 20-mer peptide, with topical imiquimod. The chain uses TRBV27 and TRBJ2-3, with TRBD1 matching over 9 bases. Here the sequenced sample was PBMCs, taken from a glioma patient whose treatment included an IDH1 peptide vaccine. This sequence was found in a woman in her fifties or sixties with glioma. The CDR3 DNA is TGTGCCAGCAGTCCCCAGGTCCGGACAGGGGACACAGATACGCAGTATTTT. Protein product: CASSPQVRTGDTDTQYF.